This T cell receptor (beta chain) appears in the sequencing data of a study of blood T cells in healthy people across ages. The length of the CDR3 is 16 residues. Germline values: CDR1 MNHEY, CDR2 SMNVEV (reference sequence). J gave up 4 bases and V 1 base, and 5 bases lay outside the gene matches. Of note for this clonotype: Its antigen remains unknown.

For the second PCR, which ran for roughly 6 to 12 cycles, a sample-barcoded 5' primer and a J-beta primer mix were used. TCRdb re-analysed the 5' RACE reads in MiXCR, keeping a single row per CDR3 protein. The sample shows about 800,000 distinct CDR3 sequences, just under 25% of them seen only once. Study-level findings and limits: Any conclusive comparison of naive versus antigen-experienced cells was prevented by using unsorted PBMCs.

This sample also appeared in a second study, on T cells of mothers and their children. This second report adds: The sample comes from fewer than 10 healthy Caucasian donors: mothers and children.

Sequencing was carried out using blood. The receptor's source is a boy younger than 18 in good health. V gene TRBV27 combines with J gene TRBJ2-5; 11 bases align to TRBD2. CDR3 sequence: CASSLYPTSGRETQYF. The DNA of the CDR3 is TGTGCCAGCAGTTTATACCCCACTAGCGGGAGAGAGACCCAGTACTTC.